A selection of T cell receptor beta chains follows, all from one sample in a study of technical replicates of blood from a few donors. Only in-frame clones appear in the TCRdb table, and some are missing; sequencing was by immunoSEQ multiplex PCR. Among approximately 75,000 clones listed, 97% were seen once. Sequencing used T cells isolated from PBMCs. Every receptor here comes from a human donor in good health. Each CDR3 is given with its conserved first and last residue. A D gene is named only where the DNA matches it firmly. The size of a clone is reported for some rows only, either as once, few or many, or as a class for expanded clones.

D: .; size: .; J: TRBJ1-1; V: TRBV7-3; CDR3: CASSFTPGDTEAFF; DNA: TGTGCCAGCAGCTTCACCCCGGGGGACACTGAAGCTTTCTTT
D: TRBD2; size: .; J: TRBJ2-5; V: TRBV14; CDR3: CASSQEGLAGMGETQYF; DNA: TGTGCCAGCAGCCAAGAAGGTCTAGCGGGGATGGGGGAGACCCAGTACTTC
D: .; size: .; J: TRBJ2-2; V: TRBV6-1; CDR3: CASIGGGGELFF; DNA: TGTGCCAGCATCGGGGGAGGCGGGGAGCTGTTTTTT
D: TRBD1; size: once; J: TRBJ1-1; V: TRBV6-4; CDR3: CASSVEGANTEAFF; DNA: TGTGCCAGCAGTGTTGAGGGGGCAAACACTGAAGCTTTCTTT
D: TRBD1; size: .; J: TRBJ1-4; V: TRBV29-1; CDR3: CSVATGANNEKLFF; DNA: TGCAGCGTCGCCACAGGGGCGAATAATGAAAAACTGTTTTTT
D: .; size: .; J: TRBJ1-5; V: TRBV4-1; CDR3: CASSQDPPRGKDQPQHF; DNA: TGCGCCAGCAGCCAAGATCCCCCCCGGGGGAAGGATCAGCCCCAGCATTTT
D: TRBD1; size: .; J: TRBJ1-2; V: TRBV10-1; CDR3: CASAPGQGASGYTF; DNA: TGCGCCAGCGCGCCGGGACAGGGGGCATCTGGCTACACCTTC
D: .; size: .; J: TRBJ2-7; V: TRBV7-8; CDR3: CASSFVQGPSYEQYF; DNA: TGTGCCAGCAGCTTCGTACAGGGCCCCTCCTACGAGCAGTACTTC
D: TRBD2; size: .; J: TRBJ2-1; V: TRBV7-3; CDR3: CASSLIRGTSVRGPLGEQFF; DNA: TGTGCCAGCAGCTTAATAAGAGGGACTAGTGTAAGAGGGCCCTTGGGTGAGCAGTTCTTC
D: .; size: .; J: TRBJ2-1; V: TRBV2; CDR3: CASDDRQGSNEQFF; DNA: TGTGCCAGCGACGATCGGCAGGGGAGCAATGAGCAGTTCTTC
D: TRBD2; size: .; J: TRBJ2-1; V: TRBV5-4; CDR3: CASSSRLAGDNEQFF; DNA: TGTGCCAGCAGCTCAAGACTAGCGGGAGACAATGAGCAGTTCTTC
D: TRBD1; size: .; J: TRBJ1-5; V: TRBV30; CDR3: CAWSSGQGEGQPQHF; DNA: TGTGCCTGGAGTTCGGGACAGGGGGAGGGTCAGCCCCAGCATTTT
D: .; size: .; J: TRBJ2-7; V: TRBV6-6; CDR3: CASSLAITGEQYF; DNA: TGTGCCAGCAGCCTAGCTATCACGGGGGAGCAGTACTTC
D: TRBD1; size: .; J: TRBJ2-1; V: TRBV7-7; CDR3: CASSFQGAVYNEQFF; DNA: TGTGCTAGCAGCTTCCAGGGGGCGGTCTACAATGAGCAGTTCTTC
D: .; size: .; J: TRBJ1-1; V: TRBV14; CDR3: CASSQVDRLGEAFF; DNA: TGTGCCAGCAGCCAAGTCGACAGGCTAGGGGAAGCTTTCTTT
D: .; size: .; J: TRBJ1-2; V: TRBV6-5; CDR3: CASSYSRRQGYTF; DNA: TGTGCCAGCAGTTACAGTAGGAGGCAGGGCTACACCTTC
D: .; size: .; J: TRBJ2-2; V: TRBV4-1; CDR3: CASSQDPRVTGELFF; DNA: TGCGCCAGCAGCCAAGATCCCCGAGTCACCGGGGAGCTGTTTTTT
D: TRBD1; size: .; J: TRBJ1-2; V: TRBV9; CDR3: CASSVDVGGEDGYTF; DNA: TGTGCCAGCAGCGTAGACGTAGGGGGCGAAGATGGCTACACCTTC
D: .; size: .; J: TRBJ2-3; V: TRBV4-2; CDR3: CASSQEGGGRLADTQYF; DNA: TGTGCCAGCAGCCAAGAAGGAGGAGGGAGGTTGGCAGATACGCAGTATTTT
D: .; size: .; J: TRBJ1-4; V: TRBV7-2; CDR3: CASSLGENSEKLFF; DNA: TGTGCCAGCAGCTTAGGGGAGAACTCTGAAAAACTGTTTTTT
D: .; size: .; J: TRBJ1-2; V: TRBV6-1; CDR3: CASSEARYLSAYYGYTF; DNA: TGTGCCAGCAGTGAAGCTCGATACCTGAGCGCGTACTATGGCTACACCTTC
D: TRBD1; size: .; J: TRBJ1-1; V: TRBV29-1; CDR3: CSATGTGGTEAFF; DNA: TGCAGCGCGACCGGGACAGGGGGCACTGAAGCTTTCTTT
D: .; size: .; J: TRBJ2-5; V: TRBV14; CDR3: CASSQGGLAASVETQYF; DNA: TGTGCCAGCAGCCAAGGCGGCCTGGCGGCTAGTGTGGAGACCCAGTACTTC
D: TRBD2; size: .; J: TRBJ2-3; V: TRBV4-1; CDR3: CASSPGSGGRLNTQYF; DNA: TGCGCCAGCAGCCCTGGATCGGGGGGGCGCCTGAATACGCAGTATTTT
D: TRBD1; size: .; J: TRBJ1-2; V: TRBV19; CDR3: CASSGQGDYGYTF; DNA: TGTGCCAGTTCGGGACAGGGCGACTATGGCTACACCTTC
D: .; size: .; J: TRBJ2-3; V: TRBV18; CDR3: CASSPREVTDTQYF; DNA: TGTGCCAGCTCACCTAGAGAAGTCACGGATACGCAGTATTTT
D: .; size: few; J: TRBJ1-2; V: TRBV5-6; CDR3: CASSSGSGYTF; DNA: TGTGCCAGCAGTTCGGGGAGTGGCTACACCTTC
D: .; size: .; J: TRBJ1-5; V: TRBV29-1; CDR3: CSVGLAEDQPQHF; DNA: TGCAGCGTTGGCTTGGCAGAGGATCAGCCCCAGCATTTT
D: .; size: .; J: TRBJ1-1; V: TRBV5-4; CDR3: CASSLAPGGTEAFF; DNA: TGTGCCAGCAGCTTGGCCCCAGGAGGGACTGAAGCTTTCTTT